This T cell receptor beta chain was retrieved from a study of cytomegalovirus exposure and HLA in healthy donors. In regard to this clone: Its antigen is not known.

Findings and limits, study-wide: The classifier reportedly diagnosed cytomegalovirus status with high sensitivity and specificity. TCR beta sequences reportedly predicted most subjects' HLA-A and HLA-B alleles accurately. In vitro work confirmed that a few CMV-associated chains recognize CMV antigens. Productive rates of about 90% or about 30% were seen for most TCR beta V segments in an earlier analysis.

The CDR3 is 15 residues long. Germline CDR1 reads SGHRS; CDR2 reads YFSETQ. Trimming removed 0 bases from V and 7 bases from J; junction bases left unmatched: 3. Primers: 60 Vbeta forward and 13 Jbeta reverse. The table came from immunoSEQ multiplex PCR; TCRdb's copy has only in-frame clones and leaves some out. The data show over 110,000 clones, around 78% seen once. The origin of this receptor is a woman aged 40-49 years in good health and CMV-seropositive. V usage is TRBV5-1 and J usage is TRBJ1-6, with 8 bases fitting TRBD1. The sample taken for sequencing was PBMCs. CDR3 loop: CASSLGGQGNSPLHF. Here the CDR3 DNA reads TGCGCCAGCAGCTTGGGCGGACAGGGAAATTCACCCCTCCACTTT.